This paragraph reports one TCR beta chain. Trimming removed 4 bases at V and 8 bases at J, with 23 bases between. This CDR3 contains 16 residues. Germline CDR1 and CDR2: LNHDA and SQIVND (reference sequence). The data stem from a study of blood T cell repertoires in COVID-19. On the study more broadly: PBMCs, B-cell-depleted T cells, or T cells provided the cDNA or gDNA that made up the material.

Per the authors' pipeline: Amplification with reference gene primers provided the estimates of nucleated cell counts. The table came from immunoSEQ multiplex PCR; TCRdb's copy has only in-frame clones and leaves some out. V and J calls and clone size are as listed in that table; D and trimming were resolved from the DNA. The sample has 110,000 or so clones, about nine tenths seen once. This chain joins TRBV19 and TRBJ1-2; unclear D gene. This clonotype originated in a human donor in a cohort sampled during active COVID-19. Sequenced material: peripheral blood. In DNA form, the CDR3 reads TGTGCCAGTAGTACCCCCCCCGGACTGTCGGTCGGAGGCTACACCTTC. This sequence encodes CASSTPPGLSVGGYTF.